Listed here are 17 T cell receptor beta chains from one sample, sequenced in a study of technical replicates of blood from four donors. Sequencing used immunoSEQ multiplex PCR; TCRdb keeps in-frame clones, though not all of them. The sample lists 50,000 to 70,000 clones, 80% to 95% occurring once. Sequences were obtained from PBMCs. The source is a human donor in good health. Some clones in this sample may be carry-over from other donors' samples.

The chain couples TRBV30 to TRBJ1-6; D call uncertain. Looked up from germline, CDR1 is GTSNPN and CDR2 is SVGIG (reference sequence). CDR3 size: 10 residues. Between the trimmed V and J ends, which lost 5 bases and 11 bases, there was a span of 7 bases. The CDR3 loop is CAWGRAPLHF. The CDR3 region has the DNA TGTGCCTGGGGGAGGGCACCCCTCCACTTT.

V is TRBV7-9 and J is TRBJ2-2; D possibly corresponds to TRBD1 (6 bases). Between the trimmed V and J ends, which lost 3 bases and 4 bases, there was a span of 12 bases. Germline V gene lookup returns CDR1 SEHNR and CDR2 FQNEAQ (reference sequence). CDR3 size: 15 residues. CDR3 DNA sequence: TGTGCCAGCAGCTTCATTTCAGGGGTCACCGGGGAGCTGTTTTTT. It codes for CASSFISGVTGELFF. The full variable domain, in which reference TRBV7-9 and TRBJ2-2 provide the parts outside the CDR3, is DTGVSQNPRHKITKRGQNVTFRCDPISEHNRLYWYRQTLGQGPEFLTYFQNEAQLEKSRLLSDRFSAERPKGSFSTLEIQRTEQGDSAMYLCASSFISGVTGELFFGEGSRLTVL.

The chain links TRBV7-2 to TRBJ1-1; maybe TRBD1 (5 bases). The CDR3 is 15 residues long. The germline V and J ends were trimmed by 1 base and 1 base, with 10 bases remaining between them. Germline loops: CDR1 SGHTA, CDR2 FQGNSA. The CDR3 bases are TGTGCCAGCAGCTTAGACGCGACAGCGAACACTGAAGCTTTCTTT. Protein: CASSLDATANTEAFF.

V and J are TRBV2 and TRBJ1-5; maybe TRBD1 (5 bases). Trimming stripped 7 bases from V and 1 base from J, with 17 bases between. This CDR3 is built from 16 residues. From germline, CDR1 is SNHLY and CDR2 FYNNEI. CDR3 coding DNA: TGTGCCAGCACCCCGGGGGGGATTTGGAGCAATCAGCCCCAGCATTTT. It is translated as CASTPGGIWSNQPQHF.

This clone occurred once. This chain joins TRBV4-1 and TRBJ2-7, with TRBD2 as a possible D gene (6 bases). Germline V gene data show CDR1 as MGHRA and CDR2 as YSYEKL. V was clipped by 4 bases and J by 2 bases, with 21 bases between them. The CDR3 has 17 amino acids. CDR3 nucleotides: TGCGCCAGCAGCCCAAGGTTTGATGCGGGGATACCCTACGAGCAGTACTTC. This gives the protein CASSPRFDAGIPYEQYF.

The V gene is TRBV11-2, the J gene TRBJ2-7; no definite D call. V lost 4 bases to trimming and J lost 3 bases, with 10 bases between them. The CDR3 is made up of 13 amino acids. Per the germline V gene, CDR1 is SGHAT and CDR2 is FQNNGV. The CDR3 sequence: CASSSELRYEQYF. CDR3 bases: TGTGCCAGCAGCTCGGAGCTACGCTACGAGCAGTACTTC.

This clone was observed a single time. At one end the junction does not follow the germline gene, possibly because of a read error. V and J are TRBV9 and TRBJ2-1; D might be TRBD2 (6 bases). The CDR3 totals 20 residues. CDR1 is SGDLS, CDR2 YYNGEE, per germline. The chain's CDR3 is CANSADPGLQIKSSYNEQFF. CDR3 sequence (DNA): TGTGCCAACAGCGCTGACCCGGGACTTCAAATAAAAAGCTCCTACAATGAGCAGTTCTTC.

This chain links TRBV14 with TRBJ2-1, with D possibly matching TRBD2 (6 bases). Germline lookup yields CDR1 SGHDN and CDR2 FVKESK. The CDR3 consists of 14 residues. V lost 4 bases to trimming and J lost 7 bases, with 14 bases between them. The CDR3 DNA is TGTGCCAGCAGCCTCATCGGAGGGGCAAATGAGCAGTTCTTC. This codes for CASSLIGGANEQFF.

The gene calls are TRBV7-2 and TRBJ1-5, with TRBD1 matching 8 bases. Unmatched junction bases numbered 8, after V lost 3 bases and J lost 7 bases. The germline V gene encodes CDR1 SGHTA and CDR2 FQGNSA. This CDR3 contains 15 residues. CDR3 DNA sequence: TGTGCCAGCAGCTTCGGACAGGGATGGTCCCAGCCCCAGCATTTT. This sequence encodes CASSFGQGWSQPQHF.

V usage is TRBV30 and J usage is TRBJ1-1, with D possibly TRBD1 on 5 matching bases. This CDR3 contains 14 residues. Trimming took 4 bases from V and 4 from J, leaving 16 bases between them. From germline, CDR1 is GTSNPN and CDR2 SVGIG (reference sequence). CDR3 region: CAWNRGVGSTEAFF. In DNA, the CDR3 is TGTGCCTGGAATCGGGGCGTCGGGAGCACTGAAGCTTTCTTT.

The chain links TRBV7-4 to TRBJ2-7; 8 bases are shared with TRBD1. The V gene end was trimmed by 4 bases and the J gene end by 5 bases; junction bases not matched to a gene: 22. Germline-derived CDR1 and CDR2 are SGHVT and SQSDAQ. The CDR3 totals 19 residues. The CDR3 region has the DNA TGTGCCAGCAGCTCCCCCCCAGGGGGCTTAGGACGAGTCAACAACGAGCAGTACTTC. Translated: CASSSPPGGLGRVNNEQYF.

This chain connects TRBV6-5 to TRBJ1-2, with D possibly matching TRBD1 (5 bases). This CDR3 has 15 amino acids. Between the trimmed V and J ends, which lost 0 bases and 8 bases, there was a span of 16 bases. CDR1 and CDR2 (germline): MNHEY, SVGAGI. The CDR3 spells CASSYSFQGARGYTF. CDR3 in DNA: TGTGCCAGCAGTTACTCGTTTCAAGGGGCAAGAGGCTACACCTTC.

The rearrangement joins TRBV7-9 to TRBJ1-1, with D unclear. The CDR3 totals 13 residues. Trimming removed 5 bases from V and 1 base from J, with 8 bases in between. In germline, CDR1 is SEHNR, CDR2 FQNEAQ (reference sequence). CDR3 sequence: CASSIPGNTEAFF. The CDR3 DNA follows: TGTGCCAGCAGCATTCCCGGGAACACTGAAGCTTTCTTT. Based on the CDR3 plus reference TRBV7-9 and TRBJ1-1, the full variable domain is DTGVSQNPRHKITKRGQNVTFRCDPISEHNRLYWYRQTLGQGPEFLTYFQNEAQLEKSRLLSDRFSAERPKGSFSTLEIQRTEQGDSAMYLCASSIPGNTEAFFGQGTRLTVV.

The rearrangement joins TRBV7-2 to TRBJ2-3, with a weak D call TRBD1 (5 bases). The CDR3 extends over 15 amino acids. Trimming left V 1 base short and J 3 bases short, with 11 bases between. Germline CDR1 reads SGHTA; CDR2 reads FQGNSA. The CDR3 DNA sequence: TGTGCCAGCAGCTTAGGTGTCAGGGATACAGATACGCAGTATTTT. Protein sequence: CASSLGVRDTDTQYF.

As regards this clone: The sample carries other DNA sequences with the same CDR3. This rearrangement joins TRBV5-1 to TRBJ1-2; D not certain. Germline-derived CDR1 and CDR2 are SGHRS and YFSETQ. Trimming took 2 bases from V and 0 from J, leaving 5 bases between them. The CDR3 consists of 13 residues. The CDR3 spells CASSFGSNYGYTF. In DNA, the CDR3 is TGCGCCAGCAGCTTTGGCTCTAACTATGGCTACACCTTC.

The CDR3 DNA is TGTGCCAGCAGCAGATCCGGGACGGGGGTTTTTCCCCTCCACTTT. This sequence encodes CASSRSGTGVFPLHF. The V call is TRBV27, the J call TRBJ1-6, with D tentatively TRBD1 (5 bases). The germline CDR1 and CDR2 sequences are MNHEY and SMNVEV (reference sequence). This CDR3 has 15 amino acids. Trimming removed 6 bases at V and 13 bases at J, with 22 bases between.

The chain joins TRBV5-6 to TRBJ1-2; maybe TRBD1 (5 bases). CDR3 size: 15 residues. V lost 2 bases and J 4 bases, leaving 15 bases between the germline ends. CDR1 is SGHDT and CDR2 is YYEEEE in the germline V gene. This CDR3 reads CASSFGAGQSYGYTF. DNA for the CDR3: TGTGCCAGCAGCTTTGGGGCAGGTCAGAGCTATGGCTACACCTTC.